Each of the 17 T cell receptor beta chains below was sequenced from the same sample in a study of cytomegalovirus exposure and HLA in healthy donors. The PCR employed 60 Vbeta primers together with 13 Jbeta primers. Clones were read by immunoSEQ multiplex PCR, and TCRdb kept only the in-frame ones, dropping some. In the table there are about 200,000 clones, less than 90% of which are singletons. Sequenced: PBMCs. These TCRs come from a woman aged 25 to 39 in good health and CMV-seronegative.

This chain uses TRBV28 with TRBJ1-5; 7 bases line up with TRBD1. The CDR3 runs 15 residues. From germline, CDR1 is MDHEN and CDR2 SYDVKM. V shed 5 bases, J shed 5 bases, and the junction held 9 bases outside the gene matches. CDR3 residues: CASSPIQGLHQPQHF. In DNA, the CDR3 is TGTGCCAGCAGTCCTATACAGGGGTTGCATCAGCCCCAGCATTTT. The full variable domain, in which reference TRBV28 and TRBJ1-5 provide the parts outside the CDR3, is DVKVTQSSRYLVKRTGEKVFLECVQDMDHENMFWYRQDPGLGLRLIYFSYDVKMKEKGDIPEGYSVSREKKERFSLILESASTNQTSMYLCASSPIQGLHQPQHFGDGTRLSIL.

The chain uses TRBV28 and TRBJ2-7; 11 positions agree with TRBD2. J was trimmed by 5 bases and V by 5 bases; bases with no gene match: 14. Germline CDR1 MDHEN, CDR2 SYDVKM. CDR3 length: 17 residues. The DNA of the CDR3 is TGTGCCAGCAGTCCACTCGTAACTAGCGGGGGTTGGAACGAGCAGTACTTC. Protein product: CASSPLVTSGGWNEQYF.

The chain carries TRBV7-6 and TRBJ2-7; 8 positions match TRBD1. The CDR3 runs to 15 residues. Germline V CDR1 and CDR2: SGHVS, FNYEAQ. V was clipped by 5 bases and J by 4 bases; unmatched bases: 10. CDR3 loop: CASSPRDRWVYEQYF. As DNA, the CDR3 is TGTGCCAGCAGCCCCCGGGACAGGTGGGTTTACGAGCAGTACTTC.

This chain uses TRBV27 with TRBJ2-3; a weak D match, TRBD2 (6 bases). V was pared by 3 bases and J by 1 base, with 8 bases between. The CDR3 loop spans 14 amino acids. Looked up from germline, CDR1 is MNHEY and CDR2 is SMNVEV (reference sequence). The CDR3 DNA reads as TGTGCCAGCAGTTTTGCTAGCGGCACAGATACGCAGTATTTT. Translation: CASSFASGTDTQYF.

The chain recombines TRBV6-5 with TRBJ2-5; D is perhaps TRBD2 (5 bases). The V end was cut by 0 bases, the J end by 5 bases, with 13 bases between. The CDR3 totals 15 residues. Germline V gives CDR1 MNHEY, CDR2 SVGAGI. Here the CDR3 DNA reads TGTGCCAGCAGTTACTCGAGGAGGACCGCGGAGACCCAGTACTTC. Translating it yields CASSYSRRTAETQYF.

CDR3 residues: CASSRDRVKGYEQYF. The CDR3 DNA sequence: TGTGCCAGCAGCCGAGACAGGGTGAAAGGCTACGAGCAGTACTTC. J is TRBJ2-7 and V is TRBV11-2, with 7 bases aligning to TRBD1. Trimming at V came to 5 bases and at J to 3 bases, leaving 10 bases not matched to a gene. This CDR3 region has 15 residues. CDR1 is SGHAT, CDR2 FQNNGV, per germline.

This clone was observed a few times. The chain uses TRBV4-1 and TRBJ2-7; weak D call: TRBD1 (6 bases). In germline, CDR1 is MGHRA, CDR2 YSYEKL. This CDR3 is 16 amino acids long. The ends were cut back, 0 bases at V and 3 bases at J, with 15 bases in the middle. The DNA for the CDR3 is TGCGCCAGCAGCCAAGAGGCTGAGGGGGTGTACTACGAGCAGTACTTC. Encoded protein: CASSQEAEGVYYEQYF.

V and J are TRBV27 and TRBJ2-6, with 7 bases lining up with TRBD1. CDR1 and CDR2 (germline): MNHEY, SMNVEV (reference sequence). CDR3 length: 16 residues. J lost 4 bases, V lost 6 bases, and 9 bases had no gene match. The CDR3 nucleotides are TGTGCCAGCAGCCGAAGAGGGGGCGAAGGGGCCAACGTCCTGACTTTC. Amino acids: CASSRRGGEGANVLTF. The full variable domain, with the rest looked up from reference TRBV27 and TRBJ2-6, is EAQVTQNPRYLITVTGKKLTVTCSQNMNHEYMSWYRQDPGLGLRQIYYSMNVEVTDKGDVPEGYKVSRKEKRNFPLILESPSPNQTSLYFCASSRRGGEGANVLTFGAGSRLTVL.

The V gene is TRBV6-1, the J gene TRBJ1-1; D remains ambiguous. The CDR3 loop spans 13 amino acids. Trimming cost V 4 bases and J 4 bases, with 10 bases left between them. Germline lookup yields CDR1 MNHNS and CDR2 SASEGT. In DNA, the CDR3 is TGTGCCAGCAGTGTCAGCGGGAGCACTGAAGCTTTCTTT. Translation: CASSVSGSTEAFF.

V and J are TRBV6-1 and TRBJ2-7; tentative D call: TRBD1 (6 bases). Per the germline V gene, CDR1 is MNHNS and CDR2 is SASEGT. V was shortened by 7 bases and J by 6 bases, with 19 bases between the two germline ends. This CDR3 contains 14 residues. As DNA, the CDR3 is TGTGCCAGCACTTTTGGACAGAGACTCTCCGAGCAGTACTTC. Protein product: CASTFGQRLSEQYF.

The chain employs TRBV5-1 and TRBJ1-4; tentatively, D is TRBD1 (6 bases). This CDR3 has 16 amino acids. Germline assignment: CDR1 SGHRS and CDR2 YFSETQ. The V end was cut by 4 bases, the J end by 6 bases, with 19 bases between. CDR3 bases: TGCGCCAGCAGCCGAACGGGGGGGGCCCTAGATGAAAAACTGTTTTTT. Protein sequence: CASSRTGGALDEKLFF.

The chain couples TRBV28 to TRBJ2-1, with 8 bases identical to TRBD2. V gave up 7 bases and J gave up 4 bases; unmatched junction bases: 12. The CDR3 totals 16 residues. The V gene's germline CDR1 is MDHEN and CDR2 SYDVKM. The DNA of the CDR3 is TGTGCCAGCACCTCTGGCGGGGGGCAAATTTACAATGAGCAGTTCTTC. It encodes CASTSGGGQIYNEQFF.

The J gene is TRBJ2-7, the V gene TRBV5-4; 7 nucleotides line up with TRBD1. Germline values: CDR1 SGHNT, CDR2 YYREEE (reference sequence). Trimming at V came to 0 bases and at J to 3 bases, leaving 3 bases not matched to a gene. The CDR3 totals 14 residues. In DNA form, the CDR3 reads TGTGCCAGCAGCTTGGGACAGGGCGACTACGAGCAGTACTTC. Protein: CASSLGQGDYEQYF. The variable domain in full, with the rest retrieved from reference TRBV5-4 and TRBJ2-7, is ETGVTQSPTHLIKTRGQQVTLRCSSQSGHNTVSWYQQALGQGPQFIFQYYREEENGRGNFPPRFSGLQFPNYSSELNVNALELDDSALYLCASSLGQGDYEQYFGPGTRLTVT.

This chain uses TRBV27 with TRBJ2-7, with D hard to call. The germline gives CDR1 MNHEY, CDR2 SMNVEV (reference sequence). The ends were cut back, 2 bases at V and 3 bases at J, with 11 bases in the middle. The CDR3 is made up of 14 amino acids. CDR3 DNA: TGTGCCAGCAGTTTAAGGTCAGGCCACTACGAGCAGTACTTC. Encoded protein: CASSLRSGHYEQYF.

The rearrangement uses TRBV18 and TRBJ2-1, with D possibly TRBD2 on 6 matching bases. Trimming pared 4 bases from V and 8 bases from J, leaving 12 bases between. The CDR3 is 13 residues long. The germline V gene has CDR1 KGHSH and CDR2 LQKENI. CDR3 DNA: TGTGCCAGCTCACAGCGGGCCCCCCATGAGCAGTTCTTC. Translating it yields CASSQRAPHEQFF.

The chain combines TRBV11-2 with TRBJ2-7; no definite D call. Trimming cost V 4 bases and J 2 bases, with 12 bases left between them. The CDR3 sequence is 14 residues long. Germline V CDR1 and CDR2: SGHAT, FQNNGV. CDR3 sequence: CASSSDFSAYEQYF. In nucleotides, the CDR3 is TGTGCCAGCAGCTCCGACTTCTCAGCCTACGAGCAGTACTTC.

This sequence joins TRBV27 and TRBJ2-3; D is unclear. The CDR3 is made up of 13 amino acids. Germline CDR1 is MNHEY and CDR2 is SMNVEV (reference sequence). V dropped 1 base and J dropped 4 bases, with 6 bases sitting between them. For the CDR3, the DNA is TGTGCCAGCAGTTTATATTTCGCAGATACGCAGTATTTT. Its protein is CASSLYFADTQYF.